In its sample, the clone carrying this TCR beta chain was seen a few times. Its antigen is not identified. The data derive from a study of cytomegalovirus exposure and HLA in healthy donors. Study conclusions and caveats: While the bulk of TCR sequences proved rare, some public TCRs turned up in many donors. According to the study, roughly 160 TCR beta chains were cytomegalovirus-associated.

CDR1 and CDR2 (germline): SGHAT, FQNNGV. The V gene end was trimmed by 4 bases and the J gene end by 2 bases; junction bases not matched to a gene: 6. The CDR3 loop spans 16 amino acids. The PCR had 60 Vbeta and 13 Jbeta primers. Only in-frame clones appear in the TCRdb table, and some are missing; sequencing was by immunoSEQ multiplex PCR. The table records approximately 120,000 clones, 65% to 85% of them present only once. This clonotype was obtained from a man younger than 35 in good health and CMV-seropositive. The chain is built from TRBV11-2 and TRBJ2-7, with 12 bases aligning to TRBD2. Sequenced material: PBMCs. CDR3 DNA: TGTGCCAGCAGCTCAAGACTAGCGGGGGACCCCTACGAGCAGTACTTC. Protein sequence: CASSSRLAGDPYEQYF.